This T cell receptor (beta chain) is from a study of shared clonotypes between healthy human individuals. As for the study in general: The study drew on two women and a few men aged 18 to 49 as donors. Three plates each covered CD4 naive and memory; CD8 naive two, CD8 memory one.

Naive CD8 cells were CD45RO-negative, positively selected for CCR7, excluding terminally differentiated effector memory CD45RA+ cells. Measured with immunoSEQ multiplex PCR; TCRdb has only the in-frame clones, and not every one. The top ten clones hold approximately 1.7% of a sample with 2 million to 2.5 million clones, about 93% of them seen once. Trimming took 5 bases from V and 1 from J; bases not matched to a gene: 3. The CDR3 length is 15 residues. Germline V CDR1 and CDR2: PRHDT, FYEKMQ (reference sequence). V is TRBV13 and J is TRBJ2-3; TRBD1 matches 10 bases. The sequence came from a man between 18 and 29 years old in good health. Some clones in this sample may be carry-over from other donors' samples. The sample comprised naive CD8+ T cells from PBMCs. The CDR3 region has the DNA TGTGCCAGCAGCCCCGGGACAGGGGGCACAGATACGCAGTATTTT. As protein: CASSPGTGGTDTQYF.